The TCR beta chain described here comes from a study of T-cell reconstitution after alpha-beta-depleted transplantation in children (TCRdb year 2016). Regarding the research as a whole: T-cell immune reconstitution after TCRalphabeta/CD19-depleted allogeneic hematopoietic cell transplantation in children was quantitatively tracked in the study by means of TCR repertoire profiling.

The germline V gene yields MNHNS for CDR1 and SASEGT for CDR2. Including the terminal cysteine and phenylalanine, the CDR3 comprises 17 residues. Only the CDR3 DNA stays, 51 bases, in frame from base 1. V is reduced by 0 bases and J by 4 bases, leaving a spacing of 16 bases between them. This clonotype was seen repeatedly, ten times or more. This clone's antigen is unknown. Per-nucleotide qualities are absent, and no much larger clonotype sits a single base away. Libraries were made using PCR. The sequencer listed for this sample is Illumina HiSeq 2500. Molecular barcoding was employed in the preparation of TCR libraries, with unique molecular identifiers being used to normalize TCRbeta repertoire quantification. TCRdb applied fastp at Q25 and MiXCR to the public reads, then kept only in-frame beta chains. Each CDR3 protein appears once, grouped with its most common genes and DNA. The sample table contains around 480,000 distinct CDR3 sequences; only one count was recorded for roughly 33% of them. Jointly, the top ten make up approximately 2.3% of the sample.

Source: PBMCs from the stem cell graft donor, taken from the stem cell graft. The chain employs TRBV6-1 and TRBJ1-5; 6 matching bases give a weak D call of TRBD1. The receptor was isolated from a human donor who donated a stem cell graft to a child with aplastic anemia. For the CDR3, the sequence is CASSEAGHRAPNQPQHF. The bases are TGTGCCAGCAGTGAAGCGGGACACAGGGCACCGAATCAGCCCCAGCATTTT.